This is a list of T cell receptor beta chains from one sample in a study of T cell responses to AZD1222 COVID-19 vaccine. The data were produced by immunoSEQ multiplex PCR, yet TCRdb's version contains in-frame clones alone and is incomplete. Of just over 95,000 clones listed, 85% to 90% are singletons. This specimen consisted of peripheral blood, obtained on day 0 of AZD1222 vaccination. These receptor sequences come from an adult in good health. Both conserved end residues are trimmed from each CDR3.

CDR3 length: 16; V gene: TRBV11-2; CDR3 protein: ASSAGLAGGTSTDTQY
CDR3 length: 9; V gene: TRBV29-1; CDR3 protein: SVDRGYEQY
CDR3 length: 11; V gene: TRBV4-1; CDR3 protein: ASSEGLGYEQY
CDR3 length: 11; V gene: TRBV6-2/TRBV6-3; CDR3 protein: ASSFSGSYGYT
CDR3 length: 12; V gene: TRBV10-3; CDR3 protein: AISESIDGTEAF
CDR3 length: 16; V gene: TRBV15; CDR3 protein: ATSRDLSGGFGGQPQH
CDR3 length: 12; V gene: TRBV11-2; CDR3 protein: ASSLNGPNEKLF
CDR3 length: 12; V gene: TRBV2; CDR3 protein: ASSEATTGDGYT
CDR3 length: 11; V gene: TRBV6-5; CDR3 protein: ASSLTGETEAF
CDR3 length: 13; V gene: TRBV7-9; CDR3 protein: ASSLAGGLDQPQH
CDR3 length: 14; V gene: TRBV19; CDR3 protein: ASSIGWGGADQPQH
CDR3 length: 13; V gene: TRBV13; CDR3 protein: ASSLGSASSYEQY
CDR3 length: 11; V gene: TRBV7-8; CDR3 protein: ASSLGGPYGYT
CDR3 length: 12; V gene: TRBV28; CDR3 protein: ASWDFYSGNTIY
CDR3 length: 14; V gene: TRBV19; CDR3 protein: ASSMRDRVEGSEQY
CDR3 length: 12; V gene: TRBV7-9; CDR3 protein: ASSRTGGPYEQY
CDR3 length: 10; V gene: TRBV12-3/TRBV12-4; CDR3 protein: ASSGGGEKLF
CDR3 length: 12; V gene: TRBV6-4; CDR3 protein: ASSEAGGGNEQF
CDR3 length: 10; V gene: TRBV10-1; CDR3 protein: ANGQENTEAF
CDR3 length: 14; V gene: TRBV3-1/TRBV3-2; CDR3 protein: ASSRAAGTANYGYT
CDR3 length: 12; V gene: TRBV4-1; CDR3 protein: ASSQLRGVEKLF
CDR3 length: 11; V gene: TRBV30; CDR3 protein: AWSNGRRQPQH
CDR3 length: 13; V gene: TRBV15; CDR3 protein: ATSGARGRLEKLF
CDR3 length: 14; V gene: TRBV5-1; CDR3 protein: ASSTRDRGYQETQY
CDR3 length: 16; V gene: TRBV7-8; CDR3 protein: ASSSVEGLATNTGELF
CDR3 length: 14; V gene: TRBV2; CDR3 protein: ASSQFTGIYNYGYT
CDR3 length: 15; V gene: TRBV2; CDR3 protein: ASSPVGQGLDRGGYT
CDR3 length: 12; V gene: TRBV6-5; CDR3 protein: ASRRDQGFGKLF
CDR3 length: 15; V gene: TRBV14; CDR3 protein: ASSQSLEQASQPEQY
CDR3 length: 11; V gene: TRBV3-1/TRBV3-2; CDR3 protein: ASSQPGGHEQF
CDR3 length: 15; V gene: TRBV5-1; CDR3 protein: ASSLPGLAGGPTEQF
CDR3 length: 12; V gene: TRBV4-3; CDR3 protein: ASSQGLYTGELF
CDR3 length: 12; V gene: TRBV7-8; CDR3 protein: ASSSSVYNSPLH
CDR3 length: 13; V gene: TRBV6-5; CDR3 protein: ASRSTGTGEYGYT
CDR3 length: 14; V gene: TRBV28; CDR3 protein: ASSPVTSGTLDTQY